Listed below are T cell receptor beta chains from one sample, sequenced in a study of blood T cells in healthy people across ages. Each CDR3 protein gets one entry after TCRdb re-called the 5' RACE reads with MiXCR. Among about 1.8 million distinct CDR3 sequences listed, about 49% were seen once. The specimen was blood. The receptors come from a woman aged 40 to 50 in good health. Both conserved end residues are part of each CDR3.

v_gene	j_gene	CDR3aa
TRBV20-1	TRBJ2-3	CSARPPWGFTDTQYF
TRBV5-1	TRBJ2-5	CASSLGSGLQETQYF
TRBV6-5	TRBJ2-7	CASKTTSGGFEQYF
TRBV6-6	TRBJ2-5	CASTSARGNPLKETQYF
TRBV5-1	TRBJ2-5	CASRVSQETQYF
TRBV9	NA	CASNPGRGDEQYF
TRBV27	TRBJ1-2	CASRPPGQGARVYPGYTF
TRBV29-1	TRBJ1-1	CSVQGSLGTNTEAFF
TRBV5-5	TRBJ2-1	CASSFELNNRNEQFF
TRBV28	TRBJ2-7	CASGRRTHEWNEQYF
TRBV7-2	TRBJ1-2	CASSPSTGGKELGYTF
TRBV25-1	TRBJ1-1	CASTRQGQVAFF
TRBV7-2	NA	CASSSAAGVYETQYF
TRBV20-1	TRBJ2-7	CSARDGTSGERYF